A selection of T cell receptor beta chains follows, all from one sample in a study of shared clonotypes between healthy human individuals. Sequencing was performed with immunoSEQ multiplex PCR; in TCRdb, only in-frame clones are kept and a portion is missing. The data contain about 450,000 clones, more than 75% of them singletons. The sequenced material came from PBMCs. All receptors come from a woman in her 40s in good health. Some clones in this sample may be carry-over from other donors' samples. CDR3s include the opening cysteine and the closing phenylalanine or tryptophan. A D gene is named only where the DNA matches it firmly. The size field is filled for only some rows; it gives once, few, many or a size class.

abundance,j_gene,v_gene,d_gene,CDR3aa,CDR3nt
.,TRBJ2-1,TRBV19,TRBD2,CASATSAGVPNEQFF,TGTGCCAGTGCTACCTCAGCGGGAGTTCCGAATGAGCAGTTCTTC
.,TRBJ1-3,TRBV11-2,.,CASSLEIRGAGNTIYF,TGTGCCAGCAGCTTAGAGATCAGGGGAGCTGGAAACACCATATATTTT
.,TRBJ1-5,TRBV28,TRBD1,CASSRRTGGNQPQHF,TGTGCCAGCAGCCGCAGGACAGGAGGAAATCAGCCCCAGCATTTT
.,TRBJ2-2,TRBV4-2,.,CASSHDRTGGGELFF,TGTGCCAGCAGCCATGATCGGACGGGCGGAGGGGAGCTGTTTTTT
.,TRBJ2-7,TRBV30,TRBD1,CAFTGGTHEQYF,TGTGCCTTTACAGGGGGGACCCACGAGCAGTACTTC
.,TRBJ2-6,TRBV10-2,TRBD1,CASSEAGGAPGANVLTF,TGCGCCAGCAGTGAGGCAGGGGGCGCCCCTGGGGCCAACGTCCTGACTTTC
.,TRBJ2-3,TRBV5-1,TRBD2,CASSKTQEGRADTQYF,TGCGCCAGCAGCAAAACACAGGAAGGGAGGGCAGATACGCAGTATTTT
.,TRBJ1-5,TRBV18,.,CASSPLGGANQPQHF,TGTGCCAGCTCACCCCTCGGGGGTGCAAATCAGCCCCAGCATTTT
.,TRBJ2-7,TRBV21-1,.,CASPGLAPYEQYF,TGTGCCAGTCCGGGACTAGCACCCTACGAGCAGTACTTC
.,TRBJ2-2,TRBV5-1,TRBD2,CASTLAGVTGELFF,TGCGCCAGCACGTTAGCGGGAGTAACCGGGGAGCTGTTTTTT
.,TRBJ2-7,TRBV7-8,.,CASSLSSIHEQYF,TGTGCCAGCAGCCTCTCCTCCATCCACGAGCAGTACTTC
few,TRBJ2-7,TRBV7-9,.,CASSFSGEYEQYF,TGTGCCAGCAGCTTCTCAGGAGAGTACGAGCAGTACTTC
.,TRBJ2-3,TRBV5-4,TRBD2,CASSTGLANTDTQYF,TGTGCCAGCAGCACCGGACTAGCGAACACAGATACGCAGTATTTT
.,TRBJ2-2,TRBV5-5,.,CASSPAKPTNTGELFF,TGTGCCAGCAGCCCAGCTAAACCCACGAACACCGGGGAGCTGTTTTTT
.,TRBJ2-7,TRBV18,.,CASSPPPPHEQYF,TGTGCCAGCTCACCACCCCCCCCTCACGAGCAGTACTTC
.,TRBJ2-7,TRBV7-9,TRBD1,CASSLATGALEQYF,TGTGCCAGCAGCTTAGCAACAGGGGCTCTCGAGCAGTACTTC
.,TRBJ1-2,TRBV9,.,CASSVQGTNYGYTF,TGTGCCAGCAGCGTACAGGGTACTAACTATGGCTACACCTTC
.,TRBJ2-1,TRBV29-1,TRBD2,CSVSRRLAGYNEQFF,TGCAGCGTTTCCCGTCGACTAGCGGGCTACAATGAGCAGTTCTTC
few,TRBJ2-5,TRBV5-4,TRBD2,CASSRDRGTSGSGETQYF,TGTGCCAGCAGCCGGGACAGGGGGACTAGCGGGAGTGGGGAGACCCAGTACTTC
.,TRBJ2-3,TRBV27,TRBD2,CASSFSGRPDTQYF,TGTGCCAGCAGTTTTAGCGGGAGGCCAGATACGCAGTATTTT
.,TRBJ1-1,TRBV20-1,.,CSASRAEAFF,TGCAGTGCTTCAAGGGCTGAAGCTTTCTTT
.,TRBJ2-7,TRBV7-2,TRBD1,CASTSQGDTYEQYF,TGTGCCAGCACCTCCCAGGGGGATACCTACGAGCAGTACTTC
.,TRBJ1-1,TRBV19,TRBD1,CASSIGDRVTEAFF,TGTGCCAGTAGTATAGGGGACAGGGTAACTGAAGCTTTCTTT
.,TRBJ1-2,TRBV6-5,.,CASRAGGNYGYTF,TGTGCCAGCAGGGCAGGAGGTAACTATGGCTACACCTTC
.,TRBJ2-1,TRBV30,TRBD2,CAWAVGLVTGEQFF,TGTGCCTGGGCTGTAGGACTAGTCACCGGCGAGCAGTTCTTC
.,TRBJ2-7,TRBV4-2,TRBD2,CASSQRDYSYEQYF,TGTGCCAGCAGCCAACGGGACTATTCCTACGAGCAGTACTTC
.,TRBJ2-3,TRBV4-2,.,CASSQYPGSTDTQYF,TGTGCCAGCAGCCAATACCCGGGATCCACAGATACGCAGTATTTT
.,TRBJ2-2,TRBV6-1,.,CASSEARSTGELFF,TGTGCCAGCAGTGAAGCCCGGTCGACCGGGGAGCTGTTTTTT
.,TRBJ1-1,TRBV10-3,TRBD1,CAISGTGGNTEAFF,TGTGCCATCAGCGGGACAGGGGGGAACACTGAAGCTTTCTTT
.,TRBJ1-1,TRBV9,TRBD1,CASSDLRGRGAEAFF,TGTGCCAGCAGCGACCTCAGGGGGCGCGGGGCTGAAGCTTTCTTT
.,TRBJ1-2,TRBV19,TRBD1,CASSNLQGAWAGYTF,TGTGCCAGTAGTAACCTACAGGGGGCTTGGGCCGGCTACACCTTC
.,TRBJ2-1,TRBV7-3,TRBD2,CASSSGLAGGATQFF,TGTGCCAGCAGCTCAGGACTAGCGGGAGGGGCCACGCAGTTCTTC
.,TRBJ2-5,TRBV7-2,.,CASSLVVGETQYF,TGTGCCAGCAGCTTAGTTGTAGGAGAGACCCAGTACTTC
.,TRBJ2-7,TRBV27,TRBD1,CASSTGQGCLGWYEQYF,TGTGCCAGCAGCACGGGACAGGGATGTCTCGGTTGGTACGAGCAGTACTTC
.,TRBJ2-3,TRBV28,.,CASSTLSHPWGTDTQYF,TGTGCCAGCAGTACGCTTTCCCATCCTTGGGGCACAGATACGCAGTATTTT
.,TRBJ2-7,TRBV29-1,.,CSVEKESYEQYF,TGCAGCGTTGAAAAGGAATCCTACGAGCAGTACTTC
.,TRBJ2-3,TRBV4-2,.,CASSQDTDTQYF,TGTGCCAGCAGCCAAGACACAGATACGCAGTATTTT
once,TRBJ2-7,TRBV27,.,CASSFRRSYEQYF,TGTGCCAGCAGTTTCAGACGGAGCTACGAGCAGTACTTC
.,TRBJ1-1,TRBV7-7,.,CASSLDVNTEAFF,TGTGCTAGCAGCTTGGACGTGAACACTGAAGCTTTCTTT
.,TRBJ1-4,TRBV2,.,CASSTRTNEKLFF,TGTGCCAGCAGTACGCGAACTAATGAAAAACTGTTTTTT
.,TRBJ2-7,TRBV7-9,TRBD1,CASSLTGTGEYEQYF,TGTGCCAGCAGCTTAACCGGGACAGGGGAGTACGAGCAGTACTTC
.,TRBJ1-1,TRBV5-5,.,CASSLEGTGWDTEAFF,TGTGCCAGCAGCTTGGAGGGCACCGGGTGGGACACTGAAGCTTTCTTT
.,TRBJ2-7,TRBV19,.,CASSGERAGTYEQYF,TGTGCCAGTTCGGGGGAGCGGGCCGGGACCTACGAGCAGTACTTC
.,TRBJ2-7,TRBV4-2,TRBD2,CASSQAGRGAYEQYF,TGTGCCAGCAGCCAAGCGGGGCGGGGGGCCTACGAGCAGTACTTC
.,TRBJ2-7,TRBV7-3,.,CASSPSTDSYEQYF,TGTGCCAGCAGCCCCTCGACAGACTCCTACGAGCAGTACTTC
.,TRBJ1-2,TRBV18,.,CASSPPESGYTF,TGTGCCAGCTCACCCCCGGAGAGTGGCTACACCTTC
few,TRBJ1-1,TRBV9,.,CASSVVAGCTEAFF,TGTGCCAGCAGCGTAGTTGCAGGGTGCACTGAAGCTTTCTTT
once,TRBJ2-3,TRBV14,TRBD2,CASSKLAGGVTDTQYF,TGTGCCAGCAGCAAACTAGCGGGAGGTGTCACAGATACGCAGTATTTT
.,TRBJ1-1,TRBV5-1,.,CASSFQGADTEAFF,TGCGCCAGCAGCTTCCAAGGGGCCGACACTGAAGCTTTCTTT